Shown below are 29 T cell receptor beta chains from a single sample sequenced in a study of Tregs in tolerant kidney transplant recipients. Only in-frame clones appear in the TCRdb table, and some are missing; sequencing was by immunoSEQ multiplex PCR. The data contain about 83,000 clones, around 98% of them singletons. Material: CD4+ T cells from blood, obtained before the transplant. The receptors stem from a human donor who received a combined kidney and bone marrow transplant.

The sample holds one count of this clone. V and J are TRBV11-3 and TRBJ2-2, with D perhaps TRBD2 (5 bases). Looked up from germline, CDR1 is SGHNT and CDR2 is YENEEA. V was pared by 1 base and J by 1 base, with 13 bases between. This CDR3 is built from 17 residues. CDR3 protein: CASSLAGGRRNTGELFF. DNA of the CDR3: TGTGCCAGCAGCTTAGCGGGTGGGAGAAGGAACACCGGGGAGCTGTTTTTT.

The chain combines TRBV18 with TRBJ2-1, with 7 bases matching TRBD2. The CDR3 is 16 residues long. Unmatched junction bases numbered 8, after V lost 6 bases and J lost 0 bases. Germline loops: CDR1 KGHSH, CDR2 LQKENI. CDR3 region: CASSSMERGSYNEQFF. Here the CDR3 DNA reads TGTGCCAGCTCCTCAATGGAGCGGGGCTCCTACAATGAGCAGTTCTTC.

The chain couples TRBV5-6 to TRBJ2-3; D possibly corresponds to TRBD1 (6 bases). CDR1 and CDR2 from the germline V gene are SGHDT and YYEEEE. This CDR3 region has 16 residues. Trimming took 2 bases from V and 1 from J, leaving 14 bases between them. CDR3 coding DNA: TGTGCCAGCAGCTTTCTCTGGGGGCGCCGCACAGATACGCAGTATTTT. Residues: CASSFLWGRRTDTQYF.

The CDR3 DNA is TGTGCCAGCAGCCGTTTGCCGGAGGGGAACACCGGGGAGCTGTTTTTT. The encoded protein is CASSRLPEGNTGELFF. The chain is built from TRBV5-8 and TRBJ2-2, with D possibly matching TRBD2 (6 bases). V was cut by 4 bases and J by 1 base, with 14 bases left in between. The CDR3 is made up of 16 amino acids. The germline V gene has CDR1 SGHTS and CDR2 YDEGEE.

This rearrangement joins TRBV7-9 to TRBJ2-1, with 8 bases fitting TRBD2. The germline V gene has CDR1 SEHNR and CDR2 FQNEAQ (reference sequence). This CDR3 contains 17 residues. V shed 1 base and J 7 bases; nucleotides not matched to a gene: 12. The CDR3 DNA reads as TGTGCCAGCAGCTTAGTACGTGCCAGCGGGAGAAGAAATGAGCAGTTCTTC. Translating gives CASSLVRASGRRNEQFF.

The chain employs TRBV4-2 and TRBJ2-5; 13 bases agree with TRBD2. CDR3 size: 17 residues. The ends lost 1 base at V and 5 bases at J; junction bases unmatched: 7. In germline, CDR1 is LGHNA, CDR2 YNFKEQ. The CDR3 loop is CASSQAPGTSGTETQYF. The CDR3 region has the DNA TGTGCCAGCAGCCAAGCCCCCGGGACTAGCGGGACGGAGACCCAGTACTTC.

CDR3 sequence: CASSLLDRGSYEQYF. The CDR3 DNA is TGTGCCAGCAGTTTATTGGACAGGGGGTCCTACGAGCAGTACTTC. J is TRBJ2-7 and V is TRBV27; 10 bases fit TRBD1. Trimming cost V 1 base and J 1 base; bases outside gene matches: 1. This CDR3 is 15 amino acids long. CDR1 and CDR2 from the germline V gene are MNHEY and SMNVEV (reference sequence).

In DNA, the CDR3 is TGTGCCAGCAGACCCCGGGACAGGGGCGTCTACGAGCAGTACTTC. As protein: CASRPRDRGVYEQYF. V and J are TRBV6-5 and TRBJ2-7; 10 nucleotides match TRBD1. V was pared by 6 bases and J by 3 bases, with 8 bases of the junction left unmatched. The CDR3 is 15 residues long. Germline V gene data show CDR1 as MNHEY and CDR2 as SVGAGI.

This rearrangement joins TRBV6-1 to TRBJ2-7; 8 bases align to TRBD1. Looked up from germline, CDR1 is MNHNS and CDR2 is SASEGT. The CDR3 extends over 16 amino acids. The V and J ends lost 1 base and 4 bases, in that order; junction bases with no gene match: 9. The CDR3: CASSEGGDRRPYEQYF. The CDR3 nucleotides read TGTGCCAGCAGTGAAGGGGGGGACAGGAGGCCTTACGAGCAGTACTTC.

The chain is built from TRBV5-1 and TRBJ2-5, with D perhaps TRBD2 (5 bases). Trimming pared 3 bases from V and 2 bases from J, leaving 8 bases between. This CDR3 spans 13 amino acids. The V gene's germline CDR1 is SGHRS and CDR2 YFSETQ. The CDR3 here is CASSSGSQETQYF. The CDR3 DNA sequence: TGCGCCAGCAGCTCGGGAAGTCAAGAGACCCAGTACTTC.

CDR3 bases: TGTGCCAGCTCACCGAAGACAGGGTTTGGCGAAAAACTGTTTTTT. Translation gives CASSPKTGFGEKLFF. V is TRBV18 and J is TRBJ1-4; 7 bases agree with TRBD1. J lost 8 bases, V lost 3 bases, and 9 bases had no gene match. In germline, CDR1 is KGHSH, CDR2 LQKENI. The CDR3 spans 15 residues. Complete variable domain (other parts from reference TRBV18 and TRBJ1-4): NAGVMQNPRHLVRRRGQEARLRCSPMKGHSHVYWYRQLPEEGLKFMVYLQKENIIDESGMPKERFSAEFPKEGPSILRIQQVVRGDSAAYFCASSPKTGFGEKLFFGSGTQLSVL.

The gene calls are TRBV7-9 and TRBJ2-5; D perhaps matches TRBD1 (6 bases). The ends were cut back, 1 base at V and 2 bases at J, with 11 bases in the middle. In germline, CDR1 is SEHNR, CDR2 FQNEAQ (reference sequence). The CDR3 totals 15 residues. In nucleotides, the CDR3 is TGTGCCAGCAGCTTAGGTCGGACAGAACAAGAGACCCAGTACTTC. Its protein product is CASSLGRTEQETQYF. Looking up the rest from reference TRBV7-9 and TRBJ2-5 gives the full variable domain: DTGVSQNPRHKITKRGQNVTFRCDPISEHNRLYWYRQTLGQGPEFLTYFQNEAQLEKSRLLSDRFSAERPKGSFSTLEIQRTEQGDSAMYLCASSLGRTEQETQYFGPGTRLLVL.

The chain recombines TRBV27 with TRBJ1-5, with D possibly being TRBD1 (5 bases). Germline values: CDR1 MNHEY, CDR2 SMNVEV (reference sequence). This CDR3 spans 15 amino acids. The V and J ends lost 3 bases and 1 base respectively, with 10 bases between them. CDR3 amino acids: CASSLGGLSNQPQHF. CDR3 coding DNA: TGTGCCAGCAGTTTGGGGGGACTGAGCAATCAGCCCCAGCATTTT.

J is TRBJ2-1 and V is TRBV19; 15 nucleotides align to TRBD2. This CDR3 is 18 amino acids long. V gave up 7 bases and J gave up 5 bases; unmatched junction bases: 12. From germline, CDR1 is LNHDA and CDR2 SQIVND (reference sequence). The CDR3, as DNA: TGTGCCAGTACCCTGCGGACTAGCGGGAGGGCGATCCACAATGAGCAGTTCTTC. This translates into CASTLRTSGRAIHNEQFF.

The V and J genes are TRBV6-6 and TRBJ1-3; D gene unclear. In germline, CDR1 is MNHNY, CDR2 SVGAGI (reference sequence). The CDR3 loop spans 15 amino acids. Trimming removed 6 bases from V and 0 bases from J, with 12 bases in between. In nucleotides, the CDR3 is TGTGCCAGCAGACGACACCTGAGCTCTGGAAACACCATATATTTT. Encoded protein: CASRRHLSSGNTIYF.

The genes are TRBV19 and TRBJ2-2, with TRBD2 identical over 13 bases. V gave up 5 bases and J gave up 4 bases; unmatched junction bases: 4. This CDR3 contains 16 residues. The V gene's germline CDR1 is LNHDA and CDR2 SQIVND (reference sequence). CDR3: CASSVTSGRLTGELFF. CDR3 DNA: TGTGCCAGTAGTGTGACTAGCGGGAGGCTCACCGGGGAGCTGTTTTTT.

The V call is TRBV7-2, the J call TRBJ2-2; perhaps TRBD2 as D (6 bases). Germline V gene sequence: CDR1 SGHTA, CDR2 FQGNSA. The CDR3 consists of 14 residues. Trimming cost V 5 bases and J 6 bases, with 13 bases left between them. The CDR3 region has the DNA TGTGCCAGCAGCAACCAGGGACTGTCCGGGGAGCTGTTTTTT. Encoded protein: CASSNQGLSGELFF. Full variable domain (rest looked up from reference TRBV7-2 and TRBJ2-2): GAGVSQSPSNKVTEKGKDVELRCDPISGHTALYWYRQSLGQGLEFLIYFQGNSAPDKSGLPSDRFSAERTGGSVSTLTIQRTQQEDSAVYLCASSNQGLSGELFFGEGSRLTVL.

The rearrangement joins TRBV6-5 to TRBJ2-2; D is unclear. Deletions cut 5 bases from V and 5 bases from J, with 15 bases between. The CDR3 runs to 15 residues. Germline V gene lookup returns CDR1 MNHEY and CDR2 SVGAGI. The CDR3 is CASSTAPSSTGELFF. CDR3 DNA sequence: TGTGCCAGCAGTACAGCTCCATCTTCTACCGGGGAGCTGTTTTTT.

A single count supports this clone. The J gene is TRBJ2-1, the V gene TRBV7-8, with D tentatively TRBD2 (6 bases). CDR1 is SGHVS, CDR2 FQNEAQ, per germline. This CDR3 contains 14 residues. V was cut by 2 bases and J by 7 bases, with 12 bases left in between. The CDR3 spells CASSLMDYRNEQFF. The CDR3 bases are TGTGCCAGCAGCTTAATGGACTACCGGAATGAGCAGTTCTTC.

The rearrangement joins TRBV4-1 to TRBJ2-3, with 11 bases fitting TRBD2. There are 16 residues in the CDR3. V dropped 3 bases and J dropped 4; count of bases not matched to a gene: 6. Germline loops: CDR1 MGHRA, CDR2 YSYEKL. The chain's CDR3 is CASSQVLAGVSDTQYF. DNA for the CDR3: TGCGCCAGCAGCCAGGTACTAGCGGGAGTTTCAGATACGCAGTATTTT.

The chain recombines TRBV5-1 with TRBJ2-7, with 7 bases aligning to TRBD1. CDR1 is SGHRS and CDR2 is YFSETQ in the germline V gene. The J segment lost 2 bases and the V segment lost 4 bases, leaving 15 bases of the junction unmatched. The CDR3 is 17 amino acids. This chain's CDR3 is CASSPMSIRQGTYEQYF. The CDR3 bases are TGCGCCAGCAGCCCGATGTCCATACGACAGGGAACCTACGAGCAGTACTTC.

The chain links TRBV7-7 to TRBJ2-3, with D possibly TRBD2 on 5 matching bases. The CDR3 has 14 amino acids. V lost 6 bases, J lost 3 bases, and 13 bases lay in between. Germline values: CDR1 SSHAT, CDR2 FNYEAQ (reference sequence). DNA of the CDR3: TGTGCCAGCAGTCAACGCGGGCAAACAGATACGCAGTATTTT. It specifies CASSQRGQTDTQYF.

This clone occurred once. CDR3 DNA: TGCGCCAGCAGCCAGTATTACAGGGGGCCAACCTACGAGCAGTACTTC. Protein sequence: CASSQYYRGPTYEQYF. The rearrangement uses TRBV4-3 and TRBJ2-7; 9 bases agree with TRBD1. CDR3 size: 16 residues. CDR1 is LGHNA, CDR2 YSLEER, per germline. Trimming cost V 3 bases and J 2 bases; bases outside gene matches: 8.

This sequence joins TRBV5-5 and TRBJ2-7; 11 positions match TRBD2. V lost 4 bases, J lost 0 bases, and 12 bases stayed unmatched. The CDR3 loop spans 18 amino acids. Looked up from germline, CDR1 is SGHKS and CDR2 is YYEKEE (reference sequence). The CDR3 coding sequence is TGTGCCAGCAGCGCCGGGACTAGCGGTCCCTTGCACTCCTACGAGCAGTACTTC. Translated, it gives CASSAGTSGPLHSYEQYF.

CDR3 nucleotides: TGTGCCAGCAGCCCCCGGACTAGCGGGGGGGCCGGTGAGCAGTTCTTC. Protein sequence: CASSPRTSGGAGEQFF. This chain links TRBV7-9 with TRBJ2-1, with 15 bases aligning to TRBD2. J lost 9 bases, V lost 5 bases, and 8 bases had no gene match. In germline, CDR1 is SEHNR, CDR2 FQNEAQ (reference sequence). The CDR3 covers 16 residues.

The CDR3 DNA sequence: TGTGCCAGCAGCTTGCCTCGCGGGACTAGCGGGGGGACACAAGAGACCCAGTACTTC. Amino acids: CASSLPRGTSGGTQETQYF. The rearrangement uses TRBV5-4 and TRBJ2-5; 15 nucleotides align to TRBD2. In germline, CDR1 is SGHNT, CDR2 YYREEE (reference sequence). CDR3 size: 19 residues. V shed 1 base, J shed 2 bases, and the junction held 9 bases outside the gene matches.

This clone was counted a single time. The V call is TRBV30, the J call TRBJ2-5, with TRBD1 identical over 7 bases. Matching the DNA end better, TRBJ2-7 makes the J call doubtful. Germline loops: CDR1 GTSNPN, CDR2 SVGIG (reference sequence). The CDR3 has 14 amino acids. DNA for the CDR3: TGTGCCAGGGGCTGGGGACAGAGCTCCTACGAGCAGTACTTC. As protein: CARGWGQSSYEQYF.

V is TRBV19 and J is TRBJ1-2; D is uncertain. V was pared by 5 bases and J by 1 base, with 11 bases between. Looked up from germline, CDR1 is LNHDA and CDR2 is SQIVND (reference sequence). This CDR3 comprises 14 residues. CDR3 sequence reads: CASSEGPDNYGYTF. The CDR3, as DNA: TGTGCCAGTAGTGAGGGCCCGGATAACTATGGCTACACCTTC.

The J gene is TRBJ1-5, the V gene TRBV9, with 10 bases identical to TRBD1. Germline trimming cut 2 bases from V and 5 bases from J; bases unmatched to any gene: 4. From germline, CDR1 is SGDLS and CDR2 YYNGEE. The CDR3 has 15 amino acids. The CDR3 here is CASSVGQGSDQPQHF. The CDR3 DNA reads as TGTGCCAGCAGCGTGGGACAGGGGAGTGATCAGCCCCAGCATTTT.